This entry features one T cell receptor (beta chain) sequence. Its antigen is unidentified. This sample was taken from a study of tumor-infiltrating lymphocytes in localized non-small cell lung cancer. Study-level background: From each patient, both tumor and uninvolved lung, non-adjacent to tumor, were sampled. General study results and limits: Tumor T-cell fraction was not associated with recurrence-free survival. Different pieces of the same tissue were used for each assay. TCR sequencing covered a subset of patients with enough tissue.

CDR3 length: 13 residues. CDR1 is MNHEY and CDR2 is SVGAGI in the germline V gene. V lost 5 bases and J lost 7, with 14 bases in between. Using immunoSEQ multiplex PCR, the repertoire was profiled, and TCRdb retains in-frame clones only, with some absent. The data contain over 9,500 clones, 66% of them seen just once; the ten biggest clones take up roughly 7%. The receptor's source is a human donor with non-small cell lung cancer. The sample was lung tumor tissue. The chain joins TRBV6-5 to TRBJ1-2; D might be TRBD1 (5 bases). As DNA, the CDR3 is TGTGCCAGCAGTCAGCCCGGGACCTTTGGCTACACCTTC. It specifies CASSQPGTFGYTF.